Listed below are T cell receptor beta chains from one sample, sequenced in a study of blood T cell repertoires in COVID-19. Libraries were prepared by immunoSEQ multiplex PCR; TCRdb keeps only in-frame clonotypes and omits some of them. The table records 84,000 or so clones, 70% to 80% of them present only once. The sequencing input was peripheral blood. These receptors all stem from a human donor in a cohort sampled during active COVID-19. Each CDR3 is given with its conserved first and last residue. The order of the fields is V gene, J gene, D gene, clone size, CDR3 DNA, CDR3 protein. D genes are given only for firm matches. Expanded clones get a size class; other rows say once, few or many, or leave the size out.

v_call: TRBV6-5; j_call: TRBJ1-1; d_call: -; clone_size: few; cdr3_nt: TGTGCCAGCACCATGGACGGAGGGAGGGCTGAAGCTTTCTTT; cdr3_aa: CASTMDGGRAEAFF
v_call: TRBV3-1/TRBV3-2; j_call: TRBJ2-1; d_call: TRBD2; clone_size: -; cdr3_nt: TGTGCCAGCAGCCTTAGGGGCGGGAGCGCATACAATGAGCAGTTCTTC; cdr3_aa: CASSLRGGSAYNEQFF
v_call: TRBV27; j_call: TRBJ2-7; d_call: -; clone_size: -; cdr3_nt: TGTGCCAGCAGTTTAGCCAACAGCTACGAGCAGTACTTC; cdr3_aa: CASSLANSYEQYF
v_call: TRBV14; j_call: TRBJ2-7; d_call: TRBD1; clone_size: once; cdr3_nt: TGTGCCAGCAGCCGGGACAGGGGGCGTTTTTTCGAGCAGTACTTC; cdr3_aa: CASSRDRGRFFEQYF
v_call: TRBV4-2; j_call: TRBJ2-4; d_call: TRBD2; clone_size: -; cdr3_nt: TGTGCCAGCAGCCAATTACTAGCGGGAGTGAACATTCAGTACTTC; cdr3_aa: CASSQLLAGVNIQYF
v_call: TRBV24-1; j_call: TRBJ2-5; d_call: TRBD1; clone_size: -; cdr3_nt: TGTGCCACCAGTGATAGGACAGGGAAGGGAGAGACCCAGTACTTC; cdr3_aa: CATSDRTGKGETQYF
v_call: TRBV4-1; j_call: TRBJ2-2; d_call: -; clone_size: -; cdr3_nt: TGCGCCAGCAGCCAAGAGGGACTCCCGGTCACCGGGGAGCTGTTTTTT; cdr3_aa: CASSQEGLPVTGELFF
v_call: TRBV28; j_call: TRBJ1-2; d_call: -; clone_size: -; cdr3_nt: TGTGCCAGCAGTTCCCGCTATGGCTACACCTTC; cdr3_aa: CASSSRYGYTF
v_call: TRBV7-9; j_call: TRBJ1-5; d_call: -; clone_size: -; cdr3_nt: TGTGCCAGCAGCCGACAGGATTTCGATCAGCCCCAGCATTTT; cdr3_aa: CASSRQDFDQPQHF
v_call: TRBV27; j_call: TRBJ2-6; d_call: -; clone_size: once; cdr3_nt: TGTGCCAGCAGAACGGAGGCCTCTGGGGCCAACGTCCTGACTTTC; cdr3_aa: CASRTEASGANVLTF
v_call: TRBV27; j_call: TRBJ2-5; d_call: -; clone_size: once; cdr3_nt: TGTGCCAGCAGGGGCACAGTTCAAGAGACCCAGTACTTC; cdr3_aa: CASRGTVQETQYF
v_call: TRBV7-2; j_call: TRBJ2-7; d_call: -; clone_size: -; cdr3_nt: TGTGCCAGCAGCTTAACCCGGGAGTCTTACGAGCAGTACTTC; cdr3_aa: CASSLTRESYEQYF
v_call: TRBV29-1; j_call: TRBJ1-2; d_call: -; clone_size: -; cdr3_nt: TGCAGCGTTGAAACCCCGGACAGAAACTATGGCTACACCTTC; cdr3_aa: CSVETPDRNYGYTF
v_call: TRBV12-3/TRBV12-4; j_call: TRBJ2-5; d_call: -; clone_size: -; cdr3_nt: TGTGCCAGCAGGCGTAACTTCGGAGAGACCCAGTACTTC; cdr3_aa: CASRRNFGETQYF
v_call: TRBV6-5; j_call: TRBJ2-7; d_call: -; clone_size: -; cdr3_nt: TGTGCCAGCAGTTACAGGGGGAGCGAGCAGTACTTC; cdr3_aa: CASSYRGSEQYF
v_call: TRBV9; j_call: TRBJ2-1; d_call: TRBD2; clone_size: -; cdr3_nt: TGTGCCAGCAGCGTAGAACTAGCGGTAAGCTCCTACAATGAGCAGTTCTTC; cdr3_aa: CASSVELAVSSYNEQFF
v_call: TRBV7-9; j_call: TRBJ2-3; d_call: TRBD1; clone_size: -; cdr3_nt: TGTGCCAGCAGCTCGCCAAAGACCGGGACAGGGGGACCAGATACGCAGTATTTT; cdr3_aa: CASSSPKTGTGGPDTQYF
v_call: TRBV6-2/TRBV6-3; j_call: TRBJ1-2; d_call: -; clone_size: -; cdr3_nt: TGTGCCAGCAGTTACGTGTATCCTCCTAACTATGGCTACACCTTC; cdr3_aa: CASSYVYPPNYGYTF
v_call: TRBV6-5; j_call: TRBJ2-7; d_call: TRBD2; clone_size: -; cdr3_nt: TGTGCCAGCAGTTACCCATGGAGCGGGAGGGCCGACGAGCAGTACTTC; cdr3_aa: CASSYPWSGRADEQYF
v_call: TRBV27; j_call: TRBJ2-1; d_call: TRBD2; clone_size: once; cdr3_nt: TGTGCCAGCAGTGGGACTAGCGGGAGGAACCAGTTCTTC; cdr3_aa: CASSGTSGRNQFF
v_call: TRBV11-2; j_call: TRBJ2-1; d_call: TRBD2; clone_size: -; cdr3_nt: TGTGCCAGCCAACAGCGGGAGTTAAACAATGAGCAGTTCTTC; cdr3_aa: CASQQRELNNEQFF
v_call: TRBV5-1; j_call: TRBJ1-5; d_call: TRBD1; clone_size: -; cdr3_nt: TGCGCCAGCAGCCGGGGGACAGAGAATCAGCCCCAGCATTTT; cdr3_aa: CASSRGTENQPQHF
v_call: TRBV6-6; j_call: TRBJ2-7; d_call: TRBD2; clone_size: -; cdr3_nt: TGTGCCAGCAGTAGTCTTTGGGCTAGCGGTTACGAGCAGTACTTC; cdr3_aa: CASSSLWASGYEQYF
v_call: TRBV5-1; j_call: TRBJ2-7; d_call: TRBD1; clone_size: -; cdr3_nt: TGCGCCAGCAGCTTGCTACAGGGGGTATACGAGCAGTACTTC; cdr3_aa: CASSLLQGVYEQYF
v_call: TRBV9; j_call: TRBJ2-1; d_call: -; clone_size: -; cdr3_nt: TGTGCCAGCAGCCCTCGAGGCCATCTCAATGAGCAGTTCTTC; cdr3_aa: CASSPRGHLNEQFF
v_call: TRBV19; j_call: TRBJ1-5; d_call: TRBD1; clone_size: -; cdr3_nt: TGTGCCAGTAGCGAACAGGGGGCTCATCAGCCCCAGCATTTT; cdr3_aa: CASSEQGAHQPQHF
v_call: TRBV27; j_call: TRBJ2-7; d_call: -; clone_size: -; cdr3_nt: TGTGCCAGCAGTTTCGAGGCTAGCGCTTACTACGAGCAGTACTTC; cdr3_aa: CASSFEASAYYEQYF
v_call: TRBV28; j_call: TRBJ2-7; d_call: TRBD1; clone_size: -; cdr3_nt: TGTGCCAGCAGTTTGCTGGGACAGGGAGATTACGAGCAGTACTTC; cdr3_aa: CASSLLGQGDYEQYF
v_call: TRBV15; j_call: TRBJ2-3; d_call: TRBD2; clone_size: -; cdr3_nt: TGTGCCCTGGGGGGACTACAGAGCACAGATACGCAGTATTTT; cdr3_aa: CALGGLQSTDTQYF
v_call: TRBV18; j_call: TRBJ1-6; d_call: TRBD1; clone_size: few; cdr3_nt: TGTGCCAGCTCAGTATCATCCGGGACAGGGGACCGGATATCCCTCCACTTT; cdr3_aa: CASSVSSGTGDRISLHF
v_call: TRBV19; j_call: TRBJ2-7; d_call: -; clone_size: -; cdr3_nt: TGTGCCACCACAGAAGGACTCCTCGGCCGCGAGCAGTACTTC; cdr3_aa: CATTEGLLGREQYF
v_call: TRBV19; j_call: TRBJ1-1; d_call: -; clone_size: -; cdr3_nt: TGTGCCAGTACTCAGGTGAGGGGGACTGAAGCTTTCTTT; cdr3_aa: CASTQVRGTEAFF